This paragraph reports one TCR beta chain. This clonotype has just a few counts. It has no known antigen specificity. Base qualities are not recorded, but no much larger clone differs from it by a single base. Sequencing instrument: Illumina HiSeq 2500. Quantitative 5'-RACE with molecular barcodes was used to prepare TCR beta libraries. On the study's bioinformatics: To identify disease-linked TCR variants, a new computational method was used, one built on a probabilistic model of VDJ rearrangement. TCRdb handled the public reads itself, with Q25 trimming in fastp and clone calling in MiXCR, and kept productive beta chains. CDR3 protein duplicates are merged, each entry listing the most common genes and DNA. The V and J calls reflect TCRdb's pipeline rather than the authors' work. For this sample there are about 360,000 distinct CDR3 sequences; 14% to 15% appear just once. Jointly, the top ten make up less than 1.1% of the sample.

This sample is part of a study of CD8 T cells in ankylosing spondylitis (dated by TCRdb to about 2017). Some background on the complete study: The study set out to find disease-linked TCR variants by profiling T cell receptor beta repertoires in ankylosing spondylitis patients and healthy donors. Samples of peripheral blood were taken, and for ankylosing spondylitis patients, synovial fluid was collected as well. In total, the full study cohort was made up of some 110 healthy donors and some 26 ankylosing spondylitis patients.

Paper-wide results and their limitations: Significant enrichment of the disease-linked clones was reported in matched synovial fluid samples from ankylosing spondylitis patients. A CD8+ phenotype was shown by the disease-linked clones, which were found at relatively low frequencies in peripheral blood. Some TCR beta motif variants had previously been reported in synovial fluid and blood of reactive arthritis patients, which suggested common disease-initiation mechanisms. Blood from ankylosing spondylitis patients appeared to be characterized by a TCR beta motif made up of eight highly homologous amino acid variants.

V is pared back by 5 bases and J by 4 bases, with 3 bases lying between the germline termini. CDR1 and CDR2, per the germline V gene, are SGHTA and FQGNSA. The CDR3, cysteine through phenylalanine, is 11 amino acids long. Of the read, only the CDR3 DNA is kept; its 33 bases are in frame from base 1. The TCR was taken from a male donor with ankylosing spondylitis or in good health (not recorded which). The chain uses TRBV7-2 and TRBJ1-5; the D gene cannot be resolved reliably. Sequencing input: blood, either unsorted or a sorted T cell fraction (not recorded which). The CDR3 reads CASSPNQPQHF. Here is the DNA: TGTGCCAGCAGCCCTAATCAGCCCCAGCATTTT.